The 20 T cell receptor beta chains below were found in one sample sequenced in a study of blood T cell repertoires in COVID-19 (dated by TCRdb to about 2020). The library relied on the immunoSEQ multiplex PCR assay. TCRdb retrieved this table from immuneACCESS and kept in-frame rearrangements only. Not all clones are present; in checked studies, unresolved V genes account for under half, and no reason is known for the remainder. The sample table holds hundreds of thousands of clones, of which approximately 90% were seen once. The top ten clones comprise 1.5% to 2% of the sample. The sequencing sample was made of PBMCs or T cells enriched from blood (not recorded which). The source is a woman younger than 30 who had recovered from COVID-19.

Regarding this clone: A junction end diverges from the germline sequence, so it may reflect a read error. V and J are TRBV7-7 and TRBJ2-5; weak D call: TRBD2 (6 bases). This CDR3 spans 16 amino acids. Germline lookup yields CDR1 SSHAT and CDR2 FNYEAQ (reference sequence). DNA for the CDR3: TGTGCTAGCAGCGCAGGACCCCCCGGAGGGCCAGAGACCCAGTACTTC. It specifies CASSAGPPGGPETQYF.

The CDR3, as DNA: TGTGCCATCGGCCAGGGATCCCTCACAGATACGCAGTATTTT. This codes for CAIGQGSLTDTQYF. The V and J genes are TRBV10-3 and TRBJ2-3; TRBD1 is a possible D gene (5 bases). The length of the CDR3 is 14 residues. CDR1 ENHRY and CDR2 SYGVKD come from the germline V gene. Between the trimmed V and J ends, which lost 8 bases and 2 bases, there was a span of 14 bases.

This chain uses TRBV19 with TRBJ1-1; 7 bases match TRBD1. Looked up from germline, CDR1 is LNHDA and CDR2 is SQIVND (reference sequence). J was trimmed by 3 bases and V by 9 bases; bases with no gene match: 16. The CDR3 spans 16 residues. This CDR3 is CARRTRDSVNYTEAFF. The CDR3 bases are TGTGCCAGGAGAACCCGGGACAGCGTAAATTACACTGAAGCTTTCTTT. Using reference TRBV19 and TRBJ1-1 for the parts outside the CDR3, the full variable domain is DGGITQSPKYLFRKEGQNVTLSCEQNLNHDAMYWYRQDPGQGLRLIYYSQIVNDFQKGDIAEGYSVSREKKESFPLTVTSAQKNPTAFYLCARRTRDSVNYTEAFFGQGTRLTVV.

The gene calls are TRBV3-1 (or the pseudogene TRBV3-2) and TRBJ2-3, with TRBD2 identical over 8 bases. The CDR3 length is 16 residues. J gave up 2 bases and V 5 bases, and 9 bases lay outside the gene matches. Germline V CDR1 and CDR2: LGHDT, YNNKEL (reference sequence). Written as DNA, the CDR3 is TGTGCCAGCAGCTCTTTTGGCGGGGGGTACACAGATACGCAGTATTTT. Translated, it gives CASSSFGGGYTDTQYF.

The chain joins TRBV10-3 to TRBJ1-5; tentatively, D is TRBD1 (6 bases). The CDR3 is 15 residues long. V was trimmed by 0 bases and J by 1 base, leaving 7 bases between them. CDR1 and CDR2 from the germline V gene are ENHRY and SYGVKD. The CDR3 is CAISESGGSNQPQHF. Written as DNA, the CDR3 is TGTGCCATCAGTGAGTCTGGGGGCAGCAATCAGCCCCAGCATTTT.

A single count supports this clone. In DNA form, the CDR3 reads TGTGCCACCTGGGACAGGGAGAATTATGGCTACACCTTC. It is translated as CATWDRENYGYTF. This chain uses TRBV24-1 with TRBJ1-2, with 9 bases lining up with TRBD1. CDR1 is KGHDR and CDR2 is SFDVKD in the germline V gene. Trimming at V came to 9 bases and at J to 5 bases, leaving 6 bases not matched to a gene. The CDR3 runs to 13 residues.

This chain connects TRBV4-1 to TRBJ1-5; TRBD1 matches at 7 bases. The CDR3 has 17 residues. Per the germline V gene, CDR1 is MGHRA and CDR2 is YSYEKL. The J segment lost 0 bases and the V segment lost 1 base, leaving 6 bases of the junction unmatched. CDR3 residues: CASSQGDRSNSNQPQHF. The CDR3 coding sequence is TGCGCCAGCAGCCAAGGGGACAGAAGTAATAGCAATCAGCCCCAGCATTTT.

Here the CDR3 DNA reads TGTGCCACCAGCAGAGTTGGCGGAAACAATGAGCAGTTCTTC. Amino acids: CATSRVGGNNEQFF. The V and J genes are TRBV15 and TRBJ2-1; D is ambiguous. Germline V gene sequence: CDR1 LNHNV, CDR2 YYDKDF (reference sequence). Trimming stripped 1 base from V and 5 bases from J, with 9 bases between. The CDR3 sequence is 14 residues long.

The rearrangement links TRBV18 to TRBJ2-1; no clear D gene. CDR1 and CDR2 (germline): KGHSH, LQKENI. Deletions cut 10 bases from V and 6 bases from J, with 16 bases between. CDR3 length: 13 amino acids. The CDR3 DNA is TGTGCCACCTCGATCGGTCTAGTCAATGAGCAGTTCTTC. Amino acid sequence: CATSIGLVNEQFF.

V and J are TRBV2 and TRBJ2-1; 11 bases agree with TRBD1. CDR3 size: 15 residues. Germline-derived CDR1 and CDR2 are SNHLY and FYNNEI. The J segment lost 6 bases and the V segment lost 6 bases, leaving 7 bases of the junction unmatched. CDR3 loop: CASRTRDRGTNEQFF. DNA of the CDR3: TGTGCCAGCAGAACCCGGGACAGGGGGACCAATGAGCAGTTCTTC.

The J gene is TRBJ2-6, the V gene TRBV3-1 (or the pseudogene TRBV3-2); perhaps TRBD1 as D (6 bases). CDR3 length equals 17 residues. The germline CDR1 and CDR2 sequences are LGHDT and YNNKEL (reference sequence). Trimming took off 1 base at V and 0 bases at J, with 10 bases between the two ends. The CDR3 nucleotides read TGTGCCAGCAGCCAAGCAGGGGTCCTCTCTGGGGCCAACGTCCTGACTTTC. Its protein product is CASSQAGVLSGANVLTF.

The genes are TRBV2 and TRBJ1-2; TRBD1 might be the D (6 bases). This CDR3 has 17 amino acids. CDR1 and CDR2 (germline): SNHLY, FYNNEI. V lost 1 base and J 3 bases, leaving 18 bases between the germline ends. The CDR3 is CASSEGQGRGRYYGYTF. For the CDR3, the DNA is TGTGCCAGCAGTGAAGGCCAGGGGAGGGGAAGATACTATGGCTACACCTTC.

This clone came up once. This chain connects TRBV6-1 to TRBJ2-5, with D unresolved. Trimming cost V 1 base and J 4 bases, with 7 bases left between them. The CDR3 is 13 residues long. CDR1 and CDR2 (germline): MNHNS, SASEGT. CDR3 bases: TGTGCCAGCAGTGAAGGAACCAGAGAGACCCAGTACTTC. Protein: CASSEGTRETQYF.

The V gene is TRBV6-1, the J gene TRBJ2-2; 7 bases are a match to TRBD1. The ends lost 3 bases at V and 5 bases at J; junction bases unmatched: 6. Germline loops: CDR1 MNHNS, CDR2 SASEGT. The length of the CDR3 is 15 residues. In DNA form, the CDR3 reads TGTGCCAGCAGTGAGCTCTACAGGGGAACCGGGGAGCTGTTTTTT. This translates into CASSELYRGTGELFF.

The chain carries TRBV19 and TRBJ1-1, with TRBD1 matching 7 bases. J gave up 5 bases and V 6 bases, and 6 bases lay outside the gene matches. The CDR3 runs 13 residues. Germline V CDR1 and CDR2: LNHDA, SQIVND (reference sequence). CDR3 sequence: CASSLTRGTEAFF. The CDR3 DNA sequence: TGTGCCAGTAGCCTGACCAGGGGGACTGAAGCTTTCTTT.

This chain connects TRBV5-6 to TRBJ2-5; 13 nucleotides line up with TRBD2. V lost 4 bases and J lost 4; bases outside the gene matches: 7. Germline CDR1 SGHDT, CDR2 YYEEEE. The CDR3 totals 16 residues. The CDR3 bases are TGTGCCAGCAGCACCGGACTAGCGGGAGTCGGAGAGACCCAGTACTTC. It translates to CASSTGLAGVGETQYF.

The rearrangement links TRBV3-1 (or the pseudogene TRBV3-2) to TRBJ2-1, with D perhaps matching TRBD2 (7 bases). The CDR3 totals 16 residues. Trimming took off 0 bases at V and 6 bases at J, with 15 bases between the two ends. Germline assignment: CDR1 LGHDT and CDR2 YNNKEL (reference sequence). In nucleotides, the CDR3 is TGTGCCAGCAGCCAAGAGGGGGGGGCTTCGGGCAATGAGCAGTTCTTC. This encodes CASSQEGGASGNEQFF.

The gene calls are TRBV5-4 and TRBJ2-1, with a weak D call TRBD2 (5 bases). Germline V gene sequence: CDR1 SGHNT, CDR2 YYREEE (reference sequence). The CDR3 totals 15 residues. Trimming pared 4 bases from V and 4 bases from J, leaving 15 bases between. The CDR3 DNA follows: TGTGCCAGCAGCGACCGCCGGGGAGATTACAATGAGCAGTTCTTC. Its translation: CASSDRRGDYNEQFF. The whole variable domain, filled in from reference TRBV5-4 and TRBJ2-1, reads ETGVTQSPTHLIKTRGQQVTLRCSSQSGHNTVSWYQQALGQGPQFIFQYYREEENGRGNFPPRFSGLQFPNYSSELNVNALELDDSALYLCASSDRRGDYNEQFFGPGTRLTVL.

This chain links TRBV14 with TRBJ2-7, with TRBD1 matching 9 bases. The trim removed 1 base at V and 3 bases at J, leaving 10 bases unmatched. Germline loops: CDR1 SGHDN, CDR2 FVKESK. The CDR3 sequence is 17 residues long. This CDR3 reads CASSQAVGTGFIYEQYF. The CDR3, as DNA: TGTGCCAGCAGCCAAGCTGTGGGGACAGGGTTTATCTACGAGCAGTACTTC.

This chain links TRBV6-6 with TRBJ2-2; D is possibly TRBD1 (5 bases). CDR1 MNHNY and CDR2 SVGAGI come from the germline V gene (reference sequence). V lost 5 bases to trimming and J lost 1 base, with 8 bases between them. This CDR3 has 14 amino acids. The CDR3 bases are TGTGCCAGCAGTCGAGACAGGAACACCGGGGAGCTGTTTTTT. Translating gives CASSRDRNTGELFF.